This section outlines one TCR beta chain sequence together with its context. Antigen: not known. This record belongs to a study of cytomegalovirus exposure and HLA in healthy donors. About the study: Early release data held roughly 90 million unique TCRs from HLA-typed donors.

Amplification used 60 Vbeta primers and 13 Jbeta primers. Data came from immunoSEQ multiplex PCR; TCRdb stores just in-frame clones and leaves some out. Here the sample spans some 76,000 clones, more than 55% being singletons. Among the donors, all were healthy bone marrow donors. V lost 4 bases and J lost 6, with 14 bases in between. Germline loops: CDR1 SQVTM, CDR2 ANQGSEA. CDR3 length: 13 residues. Study-wide results and caveats: A later analysis showed that HLA-associated TCR beta chains had undergone more clonal expansion than equally common others. There were 150 or so TCR beta chains listed as cytomegalovirus-associated.

The chain employs TRBV29-1 and TRBJ2-3; D possibly corresponds to TRBD2 (5 bases). The receptor was derived from a man in his 60s in good health and CMV-seropositive. Input material: PBMCs. CDR3 sequence: CSVGTAAMDTQYF. The CDR3 DNA reads TGCAGCGTTGGGACTGCTGCCATGGATACGCAGTATTTT.